This T cell receptor (beta chain) was captured by sequencing in a study of vaccination effects on CD4 cells after COVID-19. Antigen-specific CD4+ T cell clonotypes were called by their expansion after viral peptide-pool culture in ViraFEST. Following a roughly 10-day culture, CD4+ T cells were purified. According to PCR results, the person was infected with SARS-CoV-2 between March and December 2020. Each participant was given two doses of one vaccine (BNT162b2 or mRNA-1273). In culture with 10 IU/ml IL-2 and about 10 ug/ml peptides, PBMC were grown at a few million per well. Some clones are missing from TCRdb's copy, which holds only in-frame ones; the method was immunoSEQ multiplex PCR. The repertoire includes roughly 15,000 clones, 76% of them detected once, and approximately 21% sits in the top ten. The ends were cut back, 3 bases at V and 5 bases at J, with 34 bases in the middle. The CDR3 totals 22 residues. Germline CDR1 and CDR2: MNHEY and SMNVEV (reference sequence).

A note on this clone: Its target is not known.

This material consisted of CD4+ T cells from PBMCs cultured with SARS-CoV-2 spike peptides, taken after COVID-19 vaccination. This clonotype was obtained from a human donor who had a prior SARS-CoV-2 infection. This chain links TRBV27 with TRBJ2-2; D ambiguous. CDR3 DNA sequence: TGTGCCAGCAGTTTGTTACCATTTACATTAGGTAAAAGTGGGCCGCGGACCGGGGAGCTGTTTTTT. As protein: CASSLLPFTLGKSGPRTGELFF.